The sequence of this T cell receptor (beta chain) was determined in a study of shared T cell receptors in the human thymus. TCRdb keeps only in-frame clones here, not all; method: immunoSEQ multiplex PCR. This table holds 640,000 or so clones, about 89% found once. Germline CDR1 and CDR2: GTSNPN and SVGIG (reference sequence). The CDR3 contains 10 residues. Trimming cost V 4 bases and J 8 bases, with 8 bases left between them. These same records also appear under a second study, on human thymus T cells. Per that paper: Donors were healthy Finnish babies undergoing corrective operations for congenital heart defects. Thymus pieces cut out during corrective heart surgery were the tissue that was used. Thymic and blood repertoires seemed to show skewed V and J gene use. Thymic TCR repertoires of unrelated people reportedly overlapped highly.

The origin of this receptor is a boy younger than two with a congenital heart defect. The J gene is TRBJ1-2, the V gene TRBV30, with no clear D. The sample was thymocytes. As DNA, the CDR3 is TGTGCCTGGAAAGATGGCGGCTACACCTTC. As protein: CAWKDGGYTF.